A selection of T cell receptor beta chains follows, all from one sample in a study of T cell responses to AZD1222 COVID-19 vaccine. Assay: immunoSEQ multiplex PCR; the TCRdb copy retains only in-frame clones and omits some. This sample yields approximately 140,000 clones, of which about 93% are seen a single time; approximately 5% belongs to the top ten. This sample comprised peripheral blood, obtained on day 0 of AZD1222 vaccination. Receptors originate from an adult in good health. Both conserved end residues are part of each CDR3. D genes are given only for firm matches. Clone size, where shown, is once, few, many, or a class for clones that have expanded.

j_call clone_size v_call d_call cdr3_nt cdr3_aa
TRBJ1-2 . TRBV7-2 . TGTGCCAGCAGCTTAGGGGCCCTCCCAGGCGGCTACACCTTC CASSLGALPGGYTF
TRBJ1-2 . TRBV29-1 TRBD1 TGCAGCGTTCTGTCGGGACAGGGGCTCTATGGCTACACCTTC CSVLSGQGLYGYTF
TRBJ2-5 . TRBV27 . TGTGCCAGCAGTTTATGGGGAGGGGGACAAGAGACCCAGTACTTC CASSLWGGGQETQYF
TRBJ2-7 once TRBV19 . TGTGCCAGTAGTATTTCCGGGACCTACGAGCAGTACTTC CASSISGTYEQYF
TRBJ2-5 few TRBV7-9 . TGTGCCAGCAGCTTAGGGGCAGTGGGTGAGACCCAGTACTTC CASSLGAVGETQYF
TRBJ1-2 . TRBV19 . TGTGCCAGTAGTATCGGCTATGGCTACACCTTC CASSIGYGYTF
TRBJ2-3 . TRBV7-9 . TGTGCCAGCAGCTTAGGAGCAGATACGCAGTATTTT CASSLGADTQYF
TRBJ1-3 . TRBV11-2 . TGTGCCAGCAGCTTAAAAGGAGGCCTTCACCACACCATATATTTT CASSLKGGLHHTIYF
TRBJ2-3 . TRBV5-1 . TGCGCCAGCAGCCGGGACAACACAGATACGCAGTATTTT CASSRDNTDTQYF
TRBJ2-6 few TRBV7-6 TRBD1 TGTGCCAGCAGCTTATGGAGTTCTACAGGGGGCTCTGGGGCCAACGTCCTGACTTTC CASSLWSSTGGSGANVLTF
TRBJ2-2 few TRBV9 . TGTGCCAGCAGCTTGTACGTCGGAGGGGGCTCCGGGGAGCTGTTTTTT CASSLYVGGGSGELFF
TRBJ1-2 . TRBV2 . TGTGCCAGCATCAGGCAGATGTCCTTCTATGGCTACACCTTC CASIRQMSFYGYTF
TRBJ2-7 . TRBV29-1 . TGCAGCGTCTTGGGGGGGCCCTACGAGCAGTACTTC CSVLGGPYEQYF
TRBJ2-5 . TRBV3-1/TRBV3-2 TRBD2 TGTGCCAGCAGCCAATCCAGACTAGCGGGGGGGATAGGAGAGACCCAGTACTTC CASSQSRLAGGIGETQYF
TRBJ1-2 . TRBV30 . TGTGCCTGGAGGGGGACTTCAGGGTTTGGCTACACCTTC CAWRGTSGFGYTF
TRBJ1-1 . TRBV13 . TGTGCCAGCAGCGTAGACACGAACACTGAAGCTTTCTTT CASSVDTNTEAFF
TRBJ1-3 . TRBV2 . TGTGCCAGCAGGAAGGGCCTTGGAAACACCATATATTTT CASRKGLGNTIYF
TRBJ2-7 . TRBV12-5 TRBD2 TGTGCTAGTGCTGGCGGGGGGGCACAGTACGAGCAGTACTTC CASAGGGAQYEQYF
TRBJ1-2 . TRBV27 . TGTGCCAGCAAGGACCCGGGTATGAATGGCTACACCTTC CASKDPGMNGYTF
TRBJ1-1 . TRBV19 TRBD1 TGTGCCAGTAGTGAAGGGGGGACAGGGACAACCTTTTATGAAGCTTTCTTT CASSEGGTGTTFYEAFF
TRBJ1-2 . TRBV4-1 TRBD1 TGCGCCAGCAGCCGGACCATAGACAGGGAGGATGGCTACACCTTC CASSRTIDREDGYTF
TRBJ1-2 . TRBV5-1 TRBD1 TGCGCCAGCAGCTCGGGACAGGGAGGGGGCTACACCTTC CASSSGQGGGYTF
TRBJ1-3 . TRBV23-1 . TGCGCCAGCAGTCACCATCAGGTTTTCTCTGGAAACACCATATATTTT CASSHHQVFSGNTIYF
TRBJ2-7 . TRBV7-2 TRBD2 TGTGCCAGCAGCTTAGTCCCCAGCGGGATGGGAAACGAGCAGTACTTC CASSLVPSGMGNEQYF
TRBJ2-7 . TRBV6-2/TRBV6-3 TRBD2 TGTGCCAGCAGCTCCAGCGGGAGGGGCGACTACGAGCAGTACTTC CASSSSGRGDYEQYF
TRBJ1-6 . TRBV3-1/TRBV3-2 . TGTGCCAGCAGCCAAGTCTCGGATTCACCCCTCCACTTT CASSQVSDSPLHF
TRBJ1-1 . TRBV2 . TGTGCCAGCAGTGAATTGACGACAGTCGAAGCTTTCTTT CASSELTTVEAFF
TRBJ2-7 . TRBV4-1 TRBD1 TGCGCCAGCAGCCCAAGACAGGGACCTTACGAGCAGTACTTC CASSPRQGPYEQYF
TRBJ2-5 . TRBV5-4 TRBD1 TGTGCCAGCAGCTTAAAGACAGGGCAGTCAGAGACCCAGTACTTC CASSLKTGQSETQYF
TRBJ1-6 . TRBV28 TRBD1 TGTGCCAGCAGTCGCAGCAGGGGGCTAAAGGATTCACCCCTCCACTTT CASSRSRGLKDSPLHF
TRBJ2-5 once TRBV7-7 TRBD2 TGTGCTAGCAGCTTAGGCCCGGGGGGAGAGACCCAGTACTTC CASSLGPGGETQYF
TRBJ1-1 . TRBV5-4 . TGTGCCAGCAGCTTGGATCAGGGATCAAGTACTGAAGCTTTCTTT CASSLDQGSSTEAFF
TRBJ1-4 few TRBV6-1 . TGTGCCAGCAGTGAATGGTCCGCCGAGAATTCGCTTTTT CASSEWSAENSLF
TRBJ2-7 . TRBV10-3 TRBD2 TGTGCCATCGCCGGGACTACTTCCTCCGAGCAGTACTTC CAIAGTTSSEQYF
TRBJ2-2 . TRBV9 . TGTGCCAGCAGCGCCTTTAACGGGGCGAACACCGGGGAGCTGTTTTTT CASSAFNGANTGELFF
TRBJ2-7 . TRBV28 . TGTGCCAGCCAATACGAGCAGTACTTC CASQYEQYF
TRBJ2-3 once TRBV27 . TGTGCCAGCAGTTTATCAACTCCGGGACTCCCTCGGCCAGATACGCAGTATTTT CASSLSTPGLPRPDTQYF
TRBJ2-2 . TRBV9 . TGTGCCAGCAGCGTCCTACAGTCCGGGGAGCTGTTTTTT CASSVLQSGELFF
TRBJ2-1 . TRBV5-7 . TGTGCCAGCAGCTTGTGGGGCAGGGGAAATGAGCAGTTCTTC CASSLWGRGNEQFF
TRBJ1-2 . TRBV6-5 . TGTGCCAGCAGTTACTCGGACGACAGCCCTAACTATGGCTACACCTTC CASSYSDDSPNYGYTF
TRBJ1-5 . TRBV28 . TGTGCCAGCAGTATGAGGGGACGCATGCAGCCCCAGCATTTT CASSMRGRMQPQHF
TRBJ1-2 once TRBV7-8 TRBD1 TGTGCCAGCAGCTTGGGACAGCAATATGGCTACACCTTC CASSLGQQYGYTF
TRBJ2-1 . TRBV10-2 . TGCGCCAGCATGGGTATCTCGATACAGGGAAATGAGCAGTTCTTC CASMGISIQGNEQFF
TRBJ2-1 . TRBV7-9 . TGTGCCAGCTTAGGGGCTTCCCGCAATGAGCAGTTCTTC CASLGASRNEQFF
TRBJ1-3 . TRBV5-4 . TGTGCCAGCAGCCCTGACCCTACTGGAAACACCATATATTTT CASSPDPTGNTIYF